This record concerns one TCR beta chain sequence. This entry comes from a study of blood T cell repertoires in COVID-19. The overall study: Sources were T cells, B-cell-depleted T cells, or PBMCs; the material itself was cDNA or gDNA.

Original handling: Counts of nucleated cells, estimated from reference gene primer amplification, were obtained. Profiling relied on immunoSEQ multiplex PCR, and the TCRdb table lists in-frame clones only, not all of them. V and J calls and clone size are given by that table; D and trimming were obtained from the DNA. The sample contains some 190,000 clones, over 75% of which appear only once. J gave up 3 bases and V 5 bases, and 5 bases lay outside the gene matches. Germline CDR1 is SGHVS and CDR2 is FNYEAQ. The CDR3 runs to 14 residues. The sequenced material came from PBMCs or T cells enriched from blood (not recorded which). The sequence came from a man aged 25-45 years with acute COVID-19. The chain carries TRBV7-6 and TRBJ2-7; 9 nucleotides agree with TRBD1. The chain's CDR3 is CASSHGQGNYEQYF. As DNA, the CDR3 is TGTGCCAGCAGCCACGGACAGGGGAACTACGAGCAGTACTTC.